Below are 21 T cell receptor beta chains sequenced from a single sample in a study of CXCR3-negative and CXCR3-positive naive CD8 T cells. Study-level findings and limits: For CXCR3-positive naive cells, TRB CDR3s were more hydrophobic than those of CXCR3-negative naive cells.

The TRB cDNA libraries were prepared by 5' RACE with UMI labels. TCRdb reprocessed the 5' RACE reads; each CDR3 protein has one entry and no DNA is given. The sample features roughly 60,000 distinct CDR3 sequences, with around 0.75% in its top ten. The antigens for these receptors are not known. The sequencing input was naive CXCR3+ CD8+ T cells from blood. Subset defined: CD45RO-CCR7+CD27+CD95- naive CD8+ T cells expressing CXCR3 (TNR3+). All receptors come from a human donor in good health. Some clones in this sample may be carry-over from other donors' samples.

V is TRBV1 and J is TRBJ1-6. TRBV1 is given as a pseudogene. The CDR3 length is 18 residues. CDR3 loop: CTSSHRTETRDENSPLHF.

The V and J genes are TRBV25-1 and TRBJ2-1; TCRdb's D call, TRBD1, is unchecked because there is no DNA. The CDR3 runs to 14 residues. The germline gives CDR1 MGHDK, CDR2 SYGVNS. The CDR3 region is CASTGTGGIYEQFF.

The chain employs TRBV5-1 and TRBJ1-1; TCRdb calls TRBD1, which cannot be checked without DNA. The length of the CDR3 is 19 residues. The V gene's germline CDR1 is SGHRS and CDR2 YFSETQ. The CDR3 loop reads CASSLGFGGLTEKNTEAFF. The variable domain in full, completed from reference TRBV5-1 and TRBJ1-1, reads KAGVTQTPRYLIKTRGQQVTLSCSPISGHRSVSWYQQTPGQGLQFLFEYFSETQRNKGNFPGRFSGRQFSNSRSEMNVSTLELGDSALYLCASSLGFGGLTEKNTEAFFGQGTRLTVV.

The chain carries TRBV6-2 or TRBV6-3 and TRBJ2-1; as DNA is missing, the TRBD1 call by TCRdb cannot be tested. This CDR3 comprises 13 residues. In germline, CDR1 is MNHEY, CDR2 SVGEGT. The CDR3 reads CASKQRGRGEQFF.

The V gene is TRBV20-1, the J gene TRBJ2-1. Germline CDR1 reads DFQATT; CDR2 reads SNEGSKA (reference sequence). The length of the CDR3 is 14 residues. The CDR3 loop is CSASDGSSYNEQFF.

The chain combines TRBV10-1 with TRBJ2-1; the TCRdb D gene call, TRBD2, has no DNA to confirm it. CDR1 and CDR2 from the germline V gene are WNHNN and SYGVQD (reference sequence). The CDR3 contains 13 residues. CDR3: CTKTSGRDNEQFF.

CDR3 loop: CASSRTGGYNEQFF. The chain couples TRBV14 to TRBJ2-1; TCRdb lists TRBD1, though no DNA is available to test this call. This CDR3 is 14 amino acids long. CDR1 is SGHDN, CDR2 FVKESK, per germline. Filled out from reference TRBV14 and TRBJ2-1, the complete variable domain reads EAGVTQFPSHSVIEKGQTVTLRCDPISGHDNLYWYRRVMGKEIKFLLHFVKESKQDESGMPNNRFLAERTGGTYSTLKVQPAELEDSGVYFCASSRTGGYNEQFFGPGTRLTVL.

The chain carries TRBV5-1 and TRBJ2-7; TCRdb outputs TRBD1, but without DNA this stays unchecked. The CDR3 contains 17 residues. Per germline, CDR1 SGHRS and CDR2 YFSETQ. Here the CDR3 reads CASSFGFGADTTYEQYF.

The chain uses TRBV12-5 and TRBJ2-2; the D gene TCRdb calls, TRBD1, cannot be checked with no DNA. Germline V gene lookup returns CDR1 LGHNT and CDR2 FRNRAP. This CDR3 is built from 19 residues. CDR3 sequence: CASGLDWSTGIPNTGELFF.

CDR3 loop: CASSPLEVPEAFF. This rearrangement joins TRBV5-1 to TRBJ1-1. CDR1 SGHRS and CDR2 YFSETQ come from the germline V gene. This CDR3 is built from 13 residues.

J is TRBJ1-4 and V is TRBV6-5. The germline V gene has CDR1 MNHEY and CDR2 SVGAGI. The CDR3 is 14 amino acids. CDR3 residues: CASSYTTGDEKLFF.

The rearrangement uses TRBV7-2 and TRBJ1-5; TCRdb picks TRBD1, but there is no DNA to check that call. The length of the CDR3 is 17 residues. Germline assignment: CDR1 SGHTA and CDR2 FQGNSA. This chain's CDR3 is CASSQYTPGQGKQPQHF. Drawing the rest from reference TRBV7-2 and TRBJ1-5, the complete variable domain is GAGVSQSPSNKVTEKGKDVELRCDPISGHTALYWYRQSLGQGLEFLIYFQGNSAPDKSGLPSDRFSAERTGGSVSTLTIQRTQQEDSAVYLCASSQYTPGQGKQPQHFGDGTRLSIL.

The chain is built from TRBV4-3 and TRBJ2-7; TCRdb's D call of TRBD1 is untestable without DNA. Germline V gene sequence: CDR1 LGHNA, CDR2 YSLEER. The CDR3 contains 14 residues. The CDR3 sequence: CASSQAGRVGEQYF.

The V gene is TRBV6-4, the J gene TRBJ2-1; absent DNA, TCRdb's TRBD2 call cannot be checked. Germline CDR1 reads MRHNA; CDR2 reads SNTAGT. The CDR3 consists of 15 residues. CDR3 region: CASSLIAGEGNEQFF.

This rearrangement joins TRBV7-8 to TRBJ2-1; TCRdb reports TRBD1, a call that lacks DNA to check it against. From germline, CDR1 is SGHVS and CDR2 FQNEAQ. The CDR3 totals 11 residues. CDR3 in amino acids: CASSRGPEQFF.

The chain uses TRBV10-3 and TRBJ1-5. Per germline, CDR1 ENHRY and CDR2 SYGVKD. The CDR3 extends over 13 amino acids. CDR3 sequence: CAISEPTVGPQHF.

CDR3 in amino acids: CASSTRGDFPYEQYF. The chain is built from TRBV28 and TRBJ2-7; the D call of TRBD2 rests on TCRdb alone, since no DNA is present to check it. The CDR3 loop spans 15 amino acids. In germline, CDR1 is MDHEN, CDR2 SYDVKM.

The J gene is TRBJ1-5, the V gene TRBV28. The CDR3 runs to 14 residues. Germline CDR1 and CDR2: MDHEN and SYDVKM. CDR3 sequence: CASRYRTTSGAQHF.

The genes are TRBV18 and TRBJ2-3; with no DNA, the TCRdb D assignment of TRBD1 cannot be verified. The V gene's germline CDR1 is KGHSH and CDR2 LQKENI. The CDR3 contains 16 residues. CDR3 loop: CASSPLDRVQDDTQYF.

The chain links TRBV27 to TRBJ2-2; TCRdb's D call, TRBD1, is unchecked because there is no DNA. Germline values: CDR1 MNHEY, CDR2 SMNVEV (reference sequence). The CDR3 contains 13 residues. This chain's CDR3 is CVSSFMGPGELFF.

The gene calls are TRBV28 and TRBJ2-7. CDR3 length: 11 amino acids. The germline V gene has CDR1 MDHEN and CDR2 SYDVKM. The CDR3 sequence: CASGEFYEQYF.